The rows below give T cell receptor beta chains drawn from one sample of a study of blood T cell repertoires in COVID-19. Generated by immunoSEQ multiplex PCR, the TCRdb table keeps only in-frame clones and is missing some. The sample holds a few hundred thousand clones; 88% are singletons and the top ten take around 1.5%. The sample taken for sequencing was peripheral blood. The receptors stem from an elderly man with acute or convalescent COVID-19. Both conserved end residues are trimmed from each CDR3.

>TRBV7-9|12|TRBJ2-2
ASSLTGEVGELF
>TRBV7-3|14|TRBJ2-3
ASSLNGRTRTDTQY
>TRBV5-1|12|TRBJ2-7
ASSLGDRYYEQY
>TRBV27|13|TRBJ1-5
ASSLRRPENQPQH
>TRBV19|13|TRBJ2-3
ASSPGLAGVDTQY
>TRBV9|15|TRBJ1-6
ASSSRTGPLGGSPLH
>TRBV5-1|11|TRBJ1-2
ASSPGQLYGYT
>TRBV6-5|12|TRBJ1-3
ASRDRFSGNTIY
>TRBV6-5|12|TRBJ2-5
ASRVPGQQETQY
>TRBV2|13|TRBJ1-5
ASSVRQGNNQPQH
>TRBV10-3|11|TRBJ1-5
ASNRDSNQPQH
>TRBV18|16|TRBJ2-2
ASSLGLAGVSYTGELF
>TRBV6-5|12|TRBJ2-6
ASSWQGAKNVLT
>TRBV11-2|15|TRBJ1-6
ASSLSQGGILNSPLH
>TRBV3-1/TRBV3-2|14|TRBJ2-7
ASSQAGAGRAYEQY
>TRBV18|14|TRBJ2-4
ASSPPNTVPKNIQY
>TRBV5-4|14|TRBJ2-3
ASSLHGGSLRDTQY